Below, 18 T cell receptor beta chains from the same sample are listed, as sequenced in a study of blood T cell repertoires in COVID-19. Clones were read by immunoSEQ multiplex PCR, and TCRdb kept only the in-frame ones, dropping some. The sample records some 460,000 clones, nearly 90% being singletons. The material sequenced was PBMCs or T cells enriched from blood (not recorded which). The receptors stem from a woman aged 18-29 years with acute COVID-19.

This chain uses TRBV7-9 with TRBJ1-4, with unresolved D. CDR3 length: 15 amino acids. Germline V gene lookup returns CDR1 SEHNR and CDR2 FQNEAQ (reference sequence). V was clipped by 1 base and J by 7 bases, with 13 bases between them. The DNA for the CDR3 is TGTGCCAGCAGCTTAGTCTCGGCAGAGCGTGAAAAACTGTTTTTT. It translates to CASSLVSAEREKLFF.

This clone has a single count. The chain joins TRBV5-8 to TRBJ2-1, with 13 bases fitting TRBD2. Germline V gene lookup returns CDR1 SGHTS and CDR2 YDEGEE. The CDR3 length is 16 residues. V was clipped by 1 base and J by 9 bases; unmatched bases: 7. The chain's CDR3 is CASSLLRTSGSREQFF. CDR3 coding DNA: TGTGCCAGCAGCTTGCTTCGGACTAGCGGGAGCCGTGAGCAGTTCTTC.

This chain connects TRBV6-9 to TRBJ1-6, with unresolved D. Deletions cut 1 base from V and 6 bases from J, with 16 bases between. The CDR3 contains 17 residues. Germline loops: CDR1 MNHGY, CDR2 SVAAGI. In DNA form, the CDR3 reads TGTGCCAGCAGTTATTTACCCGACTTAGAAGGTAATTCACCCCTCCACTTT. Its translation is CASSYLPDLEGNSPLHF.

This chain's CDR3 is CASSLRQGAIQPQHF. CDR3 DNA sequence: TGTGCCAGCAGTTTACGACAGGGGGCGATTCAGCCCCAGCATTTT. The rearrangement links TRBV28 to TRBJ1-5; 10 nucleotides agree with TRBD1. The CDR3 runs to 15 residues. V shed 2 bases, J shed 6 bases, and the junction held 4 bases outside the gene matches. Looked up from germline, CDR1 is MDHEN and CDR2 is SYDVKM.

This chain links TRBV5-1 with TRBJ1-5; the match to TRBD1 covers 8 bases. Germline lookup yields CDR1 SGHRS and CDR2 YFSETQ. V gave up 2 bases and J gave up 11 bases; unmatched junction bases: 12. This CDR3 is built from 15 residues. The CDR3 sequence is CASSLYGQGQSAQHF. CDR3 sequence (DNA): TGCGCCAGCAGCTTATACGGACAGGGACAATCAGCCCAGCATTTT.

The genes are TRBV2 and TRBJ1-5, with a tentative D call TRBD1 (6 bases). There are 16 residues in the CDR3. The germline V gene encodes CDR1 SNHLY and CDR2 FYNNEI. The germline V and J ends were trimmed by 4 bases and 5 bases, with 18 bases remaining between them. CDR3: CASSVAEGQSHQPQHF. The DNA of the CDR3 is TGTGCCAGCAGTGTAGCAGAGGGACAATCCCATCAGCCCCAGCATTTT.

The genes are TRBV7-6 and TRBJ2-1; 8 bases match TRBD2. CDR1 is SGHVS, CDR2 FNYEAQ, per germline. This CDR3 has 16 residues. Trimming removed 5 bases from V and 4 bases from J; junction bases left unmatched: 10. CDR3 DNA sequence: TGTGCCAGCAGCCGTCCGGGCGGGGGGTTATACAATGAGCAGTTCTTC. It codes for CASSRPGGGLYNEQFF.

The J gene is TRBJ2-7, the V gene TRBV27; D gene unclear. The germline V gene encodes CDR1 MNHEY and CDR2 SMNVEV (reference sequence). V lost 3 bases, J lost 12 bases, and 9 bases lay in between. The CDR3 sequence is 10 residues long. The chain's CDR3 is CASSFGRLYF. CDR3 nucleotides: TGTGCCAGCAGTTTCGGTCGCCTGTACTTC.

The chain uses TRBV7-2 and TRBJ1-6, with TRBD1 identical over 9 bases. The CDR3 length is 14 residues. J was trimmed by 11 bases and V by 3 bases; bases with no gene match: 5. Germline V CDR1 and CDR2: SGHTA, FQGNSA. CDR3 in DNA: TGTGCCAGCAGCTTTGGACAGGGGACGACACCCCTCCACTTT. Its translation: CASSFGQGTTPLHF. Based on the CDR3 plus reference TRBV7-2 and TRBJ1-6, the full variable domain is GAGVSQSPSNKVTEKGKDVELRCDPISGHTALYWYRQSLGQGLEFLIYFQGNSAPDKSGLPSDRFSAERTGGSVSTLTIQRTQQEDSAVYLCASSFGQGTTPLHFGNGTRLTVT.

This rearrangement joins TRBV9 to TRBJ2-2; the match to TRBD2 covers 8 bases. From germline, CDR1 is SGDLS and CDR2 YYNGEE. The length of the CDR3 is 17 residues. Losses at the gene ends were 3 bases for V and 3 bases for J; bases not matched to a gene: 10. CDR3 DNA sequence: TGTGCCAGCAGCGCCGGGACTAGTCTTGTTCACACCGGGGAGCTGTTTTTT. This gives the protein CASSAGTSLVHTGELFF.

The chain couples TRBV29-1 to TRBJ2-5; weak D call: TRBD2 (6 bases). Deletions cut 3 bases from V and 2 bases from J, with 10 bases between. CDR1 is SQVTM and CDR2 is ANQGSEA in the germline V gene. This CDR3 contains 13 residues. CDR3 nucleotide sequence: TGCAGCGTTGATGGGGGAGGACAAGAGACCCAGTACTTC. This codes for CSVDGGGQETQYF.

The chain combines TRBV13 with TRBJ1-1; TRBD1 matches at 7 bases. CDR3 length: 15 amino acids. Trimming removed 5 bases from V and 2 bases from J; junction bases left unmatched: 8. Germline V gene data show CDR1 as PRHDT and CDR2 as FYEKMQ (reference sequence). The CDR3 DNA reads TGTGCCAGCAGCAGGTGGGACAGAACTAACACTGAAGCTTTCTTT. Its protein is CASSRWDRTNTEAFF.

V and J are TRBV5-1 and TRBJ2-1; 9 bases match TRBD2. V lost 4 bases, J lost 6 bases, and 11 bases stayed unmatched. This CDR3 has 16 amino acids. The germline gives CDR1 SGHRS, CDR2 YFSETQ. CDR3 loop: CASSRIGLAGINEQFF. The CDR3 region has the DNA TGCGCCAGCAGCCGGATAGGGCTAGCGGGGATCAATGAGCAGTTCTTC. The variable domain in full, completed from reference TRBV5-1 and TRBJ2-1, reads KAGVTQTPRYLIKTRGQQVTLSCSPISGHRSVSWYQQTPGQGLQFLFEYFSETQRNKGNFPGRFSGRQFSNSRSEMNVSTLELGDSALYLCASSRIGLAGINEQFFGPGTRLTVL.

The V and J genes are TRBV7-3 and TRBJ1-1; D may be TRBD1 (6 bases). Trimming took 0 bases from V and 12 from J, leaving 23 bases between them. Germline loops: CDR1 SGHTA, CDR2 FQGTGA. The CDR3 covers 16 residues. CDR3 loop: CASSLTAGQRGVETFF. CDR3 DNA: TGTGCCAGCAGCTTAACCGCCGGACAGCGGGGAGTGGAGACTTTCTTT.

The V gene is TRBV9, the J gene TRBJ1-3; perhaps TRBD1 as D (6 bases). CDR1 and CDR2 (germline): SGDLS, YYNGEE. The CDR3 extends over 16 amino acids. V gave up 0 bases and J gave up 2 bases, with 12 bases separating them. The CDR3 spells CASSVGGQTAGNTIYF. The CDR3 coding sequence is TGTGCCAGCAGCGTAGGAGGACAGACCGCTGGAAACACCATATATTTT.

V is TRBV6-2 or TRBV6-3 and J is TRBJ2-6, with 12 bases lining up with TRBD1. J gave up 4 bases and V 5 bases, and 9 bases lay outside the gene matches. The germline gives CDR1 MNHEY, CDR2 SVGEGT. This CDR3 spans 18 amino acids. This CDR3 is CASSHYRDRGPGANVLTF. The DNA for the CDR3 is TGTGCCAGCAGTCATTACCGGGACAGGGGGCCCGGGGCCAACGTCCTGACTTTC.

This chain connects TRBV7-2 to TRBJ2-1; 9 nucleotides align to TRBD2. The germline V gene encodes CDR1 SGHTA and CDR2 FQGNSA. This CDR3 has 18 amino acids. J gave up 0 bases and V 1 base, and 7 bases lay outside the gene matches. In nucleotides, the CDR3 is TGTGCCAGCAGCTTAGGGTCGGTTAGCGGGAGCTCCTACAATGAGCAGTTCTTC. As protein: CASSLGSVSGSSYNEQFF.

The rearrangement joins TRBV19 to TRBJ2-2, with D tentatively TRBD2 (6 bases). The germline V and J ends were trimmed by 5 bases and 1 base, with 8 bases remaining between them. The CDR3 sequence is 14 residues long. Germline V gene sequence: CDR1 LNHDA, CDR2 SQIVND (reference sequence). This chain's CDR3 is CASSVSGNTGELFF. The CDR3 bases are TGTGCCAGTAGTGTTAGCGGGAACACCGGGGAGCTGTTTTTT. Drawing the rest from reference TRBV19 and TRBJ2-2, the complete variable domain is DGGITQSPKYLFRKEGQNVTLSCEQNLNHDAMYWYRQDPGQGLRLIYYSQIVNDFQKGDIAEGYSVSREKKESFPLTVTSAQKNPTAFYLCASSVSGNTGELFFGEGSRLTVL.